These T cell receptor beta chains were read from a single sample in a study of cytomegalovirus exposure and HLA in healthy donors. Generated by immunoSEQ multiplex PCR, the TCRdb table keeps only in-frame clones and is missing some. The sample holds fewer than 250,000 clones; 70% to 75% are singletons and the top ten take more than 4.5%. The sequencing sample was made of PBMCs. Receptor source: a young man in good health and CMV-seropositive. Both conserved end residues are part of each CDR3. A D gene is named only where the DNA matches it firmly. Rows give clone size only sometimes, using once, few, many, or a class for an expanded clone.

>TRBV6-1|NA|TRBJ1-3|NA
TGTGCCAGCAGTGAAGCCCTCAGGACTCCTGGAAACACCATATATTTT
CASSEALRTPGNTIYF
>TRBV18|NA|TRBJ1-3|NA
TGTGCCAGCTCACCTACGACAGGTCTCTCTGGAAACACCATATATTTT
CASSPTTGLSGNTIYF
>TRBV29-1|NA|TRBJ2-5|NA
TGCAGCGTTCTAACAGGGCAAGAGACCCAGTACTTC
CSVLTGQETQYF
>TRBV28|TRBD2|TRBJ2-7|NA
TGTGCCAGCAGTATACTAGCGGGATTAAACGAGCAGTACTTC
CASSILAGLNEQYF
>TRBV11-3|TRBD2|TRBJ2-1|NA
TGTGCCAGCAGCTTAGCGGTCTCGCGGGAGGAGAATGAGCAGTTCTTC
CASSLAVSREENEQFF
>TRBV5-1|NA|TRBJ2-5|NA
TGCGCCAGCAGCCCCACAGGCTCTCAAGAGACCCAGTACTTC
CASSPTGSQETQYF
>TRBV21-1|NA|TRBJ1-4|NA
TGTGCCAGCAGCCAACCGACAGGGTGTACGACTAATGAAAAACTGTTTTTT
CASSQPTGCTTNEKLFF
>TRBV28|TRBD2|TRBJ2-3|NA
TGTGCCAGCAGTTTTTTAGCGGGGTCCACAGATACGCAGTATTTT
CASSFLAGSTDTQYF
>TRBV28|TRBD1|TRBJ2-3|NA
TGTGCCAGCAGTTCTCCGGGACAGGGTCCGGATACGCAGTATTTT
CASSSPGQGPDTQYF
>TRBV7-9|NA|TRBJ1-2|NA
TGTTCCAGCAGCTCCCCAGGGGCTAACTATGGCTACACCTTC
CSSSSPGANYGYTF
>TRBV10-3|NA|TRBJ2-1|few
TGTGCCATCAGTGTTCGGAGGGAGGATGAGCAGTTCTTC
CAISVRREDEQFF
>TRBV7-9|NA|TRBJ2-1|once
TGTTCCAGCAGCTCCCAGGTTGGGCAGTTCTTC
CSSSSQVGQFF
>TRBV28|TRBD1|TRBJ1-1|NA
TGTGCCAGCAGTCCCCCAGGGGGACGGAACACTGAAGCTTTCTTT
CASSPPGGRNTEAFF